This passage covers 19 T cell receptor beta chains from one sample sequenced in a study of PD-L1 blockade in urothelial cancer. Time point indicated: peripheral blood 6 weeks after treatment start. The protocol was immunoSEQ multiplex PCR, while the TCRdb copy is restricted to in-frame clones and leaves out a portion. The data show under 50,000 clones, 75% to 90% seen once. The sample in question was PBMCs, obtained around atezolizumab (anti-PD-L1) treatment. The receptors derive from a man aged 55 to 70 with urothelial cancer.

V and J are TRBV18 and TRBJ2-3; D possibly corresponds to TRBD2 (5 bases). Germline V gene data show CDR1 as KGHSH and CDR2 as LQKENI. V lost 0 bases, J lost 2 bases, and 15 bases lay in between. This CDR3 comprises 17 residues. The CDR3 nucleotides read TGTGCCAGCTCACCACCGTATGAGGGATTGGCCACAGATACGCAGTATTTT. This gives the protein CASSPPYEGLATDTQYF.

The chain couples TRBV28 to TRBJ2-7; tentatively, D is TRBD2 (5 bases). In germline, CDR1 is MDHEN, CDR2 SYDVKM. The length of the CDR3 is 15 residues. The V gene lost 6 bases and the J gene lost 3 bases, with 18 bases spanning the gap. The DNA of the CDR3 is TGTGCCAGCAGCCACGCGACGGACTGGAACTACGAGCAGTACTTC. As protein: CASSHATDWNYEQYF.

The chain employs TRBV5-1 and TRBJ1-2; TRBD1 aligns across 10 bases. The CDR3 runs 16 residues. Per germline, CDR1 SGHRS and CDR2 YFSETQ. V was pared by 3 bases and J by 8 bases, with 13 bases of the junction left unmatched. The CDR3 protein is CASSSAGTGARSGYTF. The CDR3 DNA reads TGCGCCAGCAGCTCAGCCGGGACAGGGGCCAGGTCGGGCTACACCTTC.

In this sample, this clone turned up once. This chain links TRBV5-1 with TRBJ2-1, with D tentatively TRBD2 (6 bases). The CDR3 is made up of 15 amino acids. V was shortened by 4 bases and J by 7 bases, with 18 bases between the two germline ends. Germline CDR1 SGHRS, CDR2 YFSETQ. The CDR3 DNA reads as TGCGCCAGCAGCCCCCTGGTGGTCGGGGGAAATGAGCAGTTCTTC. Translating gives CASSPLVVGGNEQFF. Using reference TRBV5-1 and TRBJ2-1 for the parts outside the CDR3, the full variable domain is KAGVTQTPRYLIKTRGQQVTLSCSPISGHRSVSWYQQTPGQGLQFLFEYFSETQRNKGNFPGRFSGRQFSNSRSEMNVSTLELGDSALYLCASSPLVVGGNEQFFGPGTRLTVL.

The V gene is TRBV29-1, the J gene TRBJ2-3; D might be TRBD2 (5 bases). Germline CDR1 and CDR2: SQVTM and ANQGSEA. The CDR3 loop spans 13 amino acids. Trimming shortened V by 5 bases and J by 14 bases, and 23 bases separated the two germline ends. CDR3: CSVSLGPGENSYF. In DNA, the CDR3 is TGCAGCGTTTCTTTGGGCCCCGGGGAGAATTCGTATTTT.

The chain uses TRBV5-1 and TRBJ2-3, with 11 nucleotides matching TRBD2. Germline V CDR1 and CDR2: SGHRS, YFSETQ. CDR3 size: 15 residues. The ends lost 4 bases at V and 4 bases at J; junction bases unmatched: 5. The CDR3 spells CASSRLAGRPDTQYF. The CDR3 DNA follows: TGCGCCAGCAGCAGACTAGCGGGAAGACCAGATACGCAGTATTTT.

The chain combines TRBV5-6 with TRBJ1-5; 7 nucleotides align to TRBD1. Germline-derived CDR1 and CDR2 are SGHDT and YYEEEE. The CDR3 sequence is 15 residues long. V trimming: 0 bases; J trimming: 6 bases; junction bases outside the gene matches: 6. CDR3 protein: CASSLDRGVSQPQHF. The CDR3 coding sequence is TGTGCCAGCAGCTTGGACAGGGGAGTTAGTCAGCCCCAGCATTTT.

The V call is TRBV7-2, the J call TRBJ1-2; D gene ambiguous. The V end was cut by 0 bases, the J end by 8 bases, with 19 bases between. The CDR3 spans 16 residues. Germline lookup yields CDR1 SGHTA and CDR2 FQGNSA. The CDR3 loop is CASSLAVRGDKSGYTF. CDR3 bases: TGTGCCAGCAGCTTAGCTGTTAGAGGAGATAAATCCGGCTACACCTTC.

This chain joins TRBV29-1 and TRBJ2-1; possible D gene TRBD1, 5 bases. CDR3 length equals 15 residues. Germline V gene lookup returns CDR1 SQVTM and CDR2 ANQGSEA. Trimming cost V 0 bases and J 3 bases, with 12 bases left between them. In DNA, the CDR3 is TGCAGCGTTGAAGACACAGGCACTTACTACAATGAGCAGTTCTTC. Amino acid sequence: CSVEDTGTYYNEQFF.

The chain has TRBV29-1 and TRBJ2-7, with TRBD2 identical over 8 bases. The CDR3 covers 13 residues. Trimming cost V 6 bases and J 2 bases; bases outside gene matches: 6. The germline gives CDR1 SQVTM, CDR2 ANQGSEA. CDR3 bases: TGCAGCGTCTTTAGCGGGATTGCCTACGAGCAGTACTTC. As protein: CSVFSGIAYEQYF.

This clone was counted a single time. The chain carries TRBV30 and TRBJ1-5; 10 bases line up with TRBD1. CDR1 and CDR2 (germline): GTSNPN, SVGIG (reference sequence). Losses at the gene ends were 2 bases for V and 7 bases for J; bases not matched to a gene: 14. CDR3 length equals 17 residues. The DNA of the CDR3 is TGTGCCTGGAGTCGACCCCTGACAGGGGGCTTTGACCAGCCCCAGCATTTT. It translates to CAWSRPLTGGFDQPQHF.

This chain joins TRBV6-5 and TRBJ1-1; no clear D. Trimming cost V 2 bases and J 8 bases, with 18 bases left between them. CDR3 length equals 15 residues. Germline V gives CDR1 MNHEY, CDR2 SVGAGI. The CDR3 loop reads CASSYGNRGSGEAFF. The CDR3 region has the DNA TGTGCCAGCAGTTACGGAAATCGCGGCAGTGGGGAAGCTTTCTTT.

This clone was counted between two and nine times. The rearrangement links TRBV4-2 to TRBJ2-7; 13 bases map to TRBD2. Germline CDR1 reads LGHNA; CDR2 reads YNFKEQ. The CDR3 consists of 16 residues. Trimming at V came to 5 bases and at J to 4 bases, leaving 8 bases not matched to a gene. The CDR3 coding sequence is TGTGCCAGCAGCACCCTCGGGACTAGCGGGGTGTACGAGCAGTACTTC. Protein product: CASSTLGTSGVYEQYF.

V gene TRBV4-1 combines with J gene TRBJ2-7; TRBD2 is a possible D gene (6 bases). The CDR3 is 16 amino acids. CDR1 is MGHRA and CDR2 is YSYEKL in the germline V gene. Trimming cost V 1 base and J 3 bases, with 16 bases left between them. The CDR3: CASSQGGVSGLYEQYF. The CDR3 region has the DNA TGCGCCAGCAGCCAAGGGGGGGTGTCAGGCCTCTACGAGCAGTACTTC.

Only one count was recorded for this clone. The rearrangement uses TRBV5-6 and TRBJ1-2, with 9 positions matching TRBD1. Germline V gene sequence: CDR1 SGHDT, CDR2 YYEEEE. CDR3 length: 15 residues. The J segment lost 4 bases and the V segment lost 1 base, leaving 5 bases of the junction unmatched. The chain's CDR3 is CASSLRGQGIYGYTF. The CDR3 DNA reads TGTGCCAGCAGCTTGCGGGGACAGGGAATCTATGGCTACACCTTC.

V and J are TRBV6-5 and TRBJ2-7; no clear D. The germline V gene encodes CDR1 MNHEY and CDR2 SVGAGI. V lost 2 bases and J 0 bases, leaving 5 bases between the germline ends. CDR3 length equals 13 residues. CDR3 region: CASSYADSYEQYF. CDR3 DNA sequence: TGTGCCAGCAGTTACGCGGACTCCTACGAGCAGTACTTC.

V is TRBV30 and J is TRBJ2-2; D is perhaps TRBD2 (5 bases). CDR3 length: 13 amino acids. Trimming took 0 bases from V and 5 from J, leaving 7 bases between them. Germline V gene sequence: CDR1 GTSNPN, CDR2 SVGIG (reference sequence). CDR3: CAWSVTGTGELFF. CDR3 sequence (DNA): TGTGCCTGGAGTGTAACGGGGACCGGGGAGCTGTTTTTT.

The rearrangement links TRBV5-1 to TRBJ2-5, with TRBD1 as a possible D gene (6 bases). The length of the CDR3 is 14 residues. V lost 0 bases and J 5 bases, leaving 11 bases between the germline ends. The germline gives CDR1 SGHRS, CDR2 YFSETQ. DNA of the CDR3: TGCGCCAGCAGCTTGGTGGGGGCGCTGGAGACCCAGTACTTC. Its translation: CASSLVGALETQYF.

The chain carries TRBV5-6 and TRBJ1-3; D ambiguous. With 5 bases removed from V and 0 bases from J, the gap between germline ends came to 12 bases. The CDR3 has 15 amino acids. CDR1 and CDR2 from the germline V gene are SGHDT and YYEEEE. The CDR3 sequence is CASSYPQSSGNTIYF. The CDR3 bases are TGTGCCAGCAGTTATCCACAGAGCTCTGGAAACACCATATATTTT.